This T cell receptor beta chain originates from a study of blood T cells in healthy people across ages. A J-beta primer mix and a sample-barcoded 5' primer were used in a second PCR of roughly 6 to 11 cycles. TCRdb re-analysed the 5' RACE reads in MiXCR, keeping a single row per CDR3 protein. The table includes about 760,000 distinct CDR3 sequences, around 25% detected once. The germline V gene encodes CDR1 SGHRS and CDR2 YFSETQ. The V end was cut by 0 bases, the J end by 4 bases, with 9 bases between. The CDR3 length is 14 residues. This clonotype was observed a few times. A further study also used this sample, focusing on T cells of mothers and their children.

This TCR was sampled from a boy aged 5-17 years in good health. Sequenced input: blood. The V gene is TRBV5-1, the J gene TRBJ2-3; no firm D call. The CDR3 sequence: CASSLVVAADTQYF. In DNA form, the CDR3 reads TGCGCCAGCAGCTTGGTTGTAGCCGCAGATACGCAGTATTTT.